This T cell receptor beta chain was recorded in a study of blood T cells in healthy people across ages. Study results and caveats: TCR beta diversity per million T cells fell roughly linearly with age.

The germline V gene has CDR1 WNHNN and CDR2 SYGVQD (reference sequence). Trimming at V came to 3 bases and at J to 6 bases, leaving 5 bases not matched to a gene. The CDR3 sequence is 15 residues long. PCR was performed a second time for roughly 7 to 12 cycles using a sample-barcoded 5' primer and a J-beta primer mix. Researchers report that a template-switch adaptor with 12 random nucleotides tagged each cDNA molecule. TCRdb reprocessed the 5' RACE reads via MiXCR and lists one record per CDR3 protein. This table holds about 640,000 distinct CDR3 sequences, roughly three fifths found once. Per sample, no less than 5 micrograms of total RNA were extracted. This clonotype was found once. No antigen is known for it.

The V call is TRBV10-1, the J call TRBJ2-3; 11 bases fit TRBD1. The specimen sequenced was blood. This clonotype was obtained from a man in his sixties in good health. The chain's CDR3 is CASSDGGQGGDTQYF. The CDR3 nucleotides are TGCGCCAGCAGTGATGGGGGACAGGGGGGGGATACGCAGTATTTT.